This T cell receptor (beta chain) was captured in a study of shared clonotypes between healthy human individuals (dated by TCRdb to 2018 to 2021). Notes on the research overall: The cohort comprised a couple of women and a few men aged 18 to 49 years. For each donor, CD4 naive and CD4 memory were each run on three plates, CD8 naive on two plates, and CD8 memory on one plate. To estimate repertoire size and how much clonotype sharing occurs between individuals, the study deeply sequenced the blood TCR repertoires of roughly 5 healthy adults. Libraries were prepared and TCR repertoires were sequenced by different laboratories using diverse techniques, in order to increase sequencing depth and limit assay-specific biases. Each donor's leukapheresis produced roughly between roughly 0.85 and 9.5 billion PBMCs.

Turning to this clone: Its antigen is unknown. The input lacks base qualities; no much larger clone sits a single base away.

Using the deep immunoSEQ assay, multiplex PCR amplified TCR CDR3 regions from genomic DNA. For each cell subset, the extracted genomic DNA was distributed evenly across all wells of several immunoSEQ 96-well plates, and each plate served as one replicate. Each replicate PCR for sorted subsets received roughly 200 ng genomic DNA, equal to around 32,000 T cell genomes. Purified libraries were quantified with a Qubit 3.0 fluorometer, sized on a Bioanalyzer 2100, and re-quantified with the KAPA Library Quantification kit. Every immunoSEQ 96-well plate was sequenced on a separate single-read 150-cycle Illumina NextSeq 550 flow cell. The published analysis was carried out like this. Because only junctional sequences without quality scores were contained in the immunoSEQ output, filtering matching that applied to full-length reads could not be performed. To assign V/J genes and CDR3, sequences were annotated using PyIR, a Python wrapper for IgBLAST v1.9, with IMGT germline references. Any read was removed if the V/J assignment was weak (E-value above 1e-6), the CDR3 was missing, or the read contained stop codons, out-of-frame junctions, or ambiguous translated residues. V3J clonotypes were defined as sequences sharing an identical inferred V gene, J gene, and CDR3 amino acid sequence. To compute the percentage overlap between repertoires, the number of shared unique clonotypes was divided by the size of the smaller repertoire. Repertoire richness was assessed with RTK rarefaction, the Chao1 estimator, and Recon v2.1 estimates of unobserved clonotypes. For all TCRbeta clonotypes obtained by the gDNA method from a few donors, generation probabilities were computed with OLGA. What TCRdb holds here is the immuneACCESS table cut down to in-frame rearrangements. Part of the clones is not present; checked against another copy, under half of the missing clones reflect an unresolved V gene, and the others are unexplained. V and J calls and clone size are those listed in that table; D and trimming were worked out from the DNA. The sample profile shows over 150,000 clones; over 50% of them were found once. The leading ten clones occupy 10% of the sample.

What the study reported, not specific to this receptor: Incomplete sequencing was indicated by rarefaction of sorted-subset datasets, despite the large sequencing depth. Naive subsets generally had larger estimated clonotype richness than memory subsets did. Based on pairwise subsampling, the degree of clonotype sharing among donors was expected to be affected by sequencing depth. Clonotypes shared by all four sorted-subset donors showed higher generation probabilities than non-shared clonotypes. Sampling was restricted to blood, and TCR repertoires in tissue are likely to differ from TCR repertoires in blood. Sharing across a few donors was observed for about 4.8% of naive CD4, over 3% of naive CD8, roughly 2.3% of memory CD4, and roughly 0.4% of memory CD8 clonotypes. The small number of donors limited the genetic and exposure-history diversity represented.

The donors were healthy, HIV-negative adults who had no recently reported acute infections or vaccinations. Every donor was a Caucasian adult residing in Nashville, Tennessee, USA. CD4+ T cells were enriched through magnetic negative selection, after which naive cells were positively selected on CD45RA and the remaining negative fraction served as the memory subset. Blood was obtained by leukapheresis, after which PBMCs were separated by Ficoll-Histopaque density gradient centrifugation and cryopreserved in liquid nitrogen vapor phase. Purity and quantity of every magnetically sorted T cell population were checked by analytical flow cytometry. Each sorted fraction had its genomic DNA isolated and then quantified by UV absorbance on a Nanodrop 2000c. Taken from cysteine to phenylalanine, the CDR3 has 13 residues. Kept here is only the CDR3 DNA, which spans 39 bases and is read in frame from base 1. V is reduced by 3 bases and J by 5 bases, leaving a spacing of 8 bases between them. CDR1 is given as KGHSH and CDR2 as LQKENI, both from the germline V gene.

Source material: memory CD4+ T cells sorted from blood. The sample's cell subset or site label is to be understood as: CD45RA-negative fraction. The TCR comes from a man aged 30-40 years in good health. The sequence links TRBV18 to TRBJ2-1, with an unclear D gene assignment. The CDR3 protein: CASSPSVNNEQFF. The sequenced DNA: TGTGCCAGCTCACCCTCCGTTAACAATGAGCAGTTCTTC.